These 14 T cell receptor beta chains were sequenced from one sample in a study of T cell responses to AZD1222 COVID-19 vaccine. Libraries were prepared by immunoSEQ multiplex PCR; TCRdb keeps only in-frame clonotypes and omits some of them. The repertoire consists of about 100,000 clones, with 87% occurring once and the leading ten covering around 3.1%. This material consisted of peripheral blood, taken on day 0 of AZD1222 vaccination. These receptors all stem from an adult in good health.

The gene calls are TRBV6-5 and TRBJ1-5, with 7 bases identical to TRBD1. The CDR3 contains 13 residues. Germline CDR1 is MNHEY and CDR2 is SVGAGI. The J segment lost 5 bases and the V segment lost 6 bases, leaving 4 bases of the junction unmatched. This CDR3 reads CASRGTADQPQHF. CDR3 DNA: TGTGCCAGCAGAGGGACAGCCGATCAGCCCCAGCATTTT.

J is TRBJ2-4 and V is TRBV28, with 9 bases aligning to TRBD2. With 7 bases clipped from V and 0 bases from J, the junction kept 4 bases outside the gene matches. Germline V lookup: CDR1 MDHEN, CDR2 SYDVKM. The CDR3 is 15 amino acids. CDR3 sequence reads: CASTPLAGAKNIQYF. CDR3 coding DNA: TGTGCCAGCACCCCACTAGCGGGAGCCAAAAACATTCAGTACTTC.

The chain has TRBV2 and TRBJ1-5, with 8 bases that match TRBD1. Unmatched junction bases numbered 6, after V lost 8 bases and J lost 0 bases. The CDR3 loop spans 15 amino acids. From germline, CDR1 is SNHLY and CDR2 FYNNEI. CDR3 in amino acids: CASSDRAYSNQPQHF. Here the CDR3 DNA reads TGTGCCAGCTCGGACAGGGCATATAGCAATCAGCCCCAGCATTTT.

This CDR3 is CASIQVSNQPQHF. CDR3 coding DNA: TGTGCCAGCATCCAGGTTAGCAATCAGCCCCAGCATTTT. The chain combines TRBV6-1 with TRBJ1-5; D gene ambiguous. The CDR3 extends over 13 amino acids. Germline V gene lookup returns CDR1 MNHNS and CDR2 SASEGT. V was pared by 7 bases and J by 0 bases, with 7 bases between.

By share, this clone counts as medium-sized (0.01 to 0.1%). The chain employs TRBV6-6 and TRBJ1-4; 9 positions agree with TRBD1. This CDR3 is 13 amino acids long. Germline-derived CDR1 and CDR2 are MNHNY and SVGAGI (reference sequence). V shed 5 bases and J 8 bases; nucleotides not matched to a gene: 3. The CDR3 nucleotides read TGTGCCAGCAGTGACAGGGGGTACGAAAAACTGTTTTTT. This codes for CASSDRGYEKLFF.

The CDR3 reads CAAQRGGGTDTQYF. CDR3 nucleotide sequence: TGTGCAGCTCAGAGAGGGGGAGGCACAGATACGCAGTATTTT. The rearrangement uses TRBV4-2 and TRBJ2-3; a possible D gene is TRBD1 (6 bases). The CDR3 extends over 14 amino acids. Germline CDR1 is LGHNA and CDR2 is YNFKEQ.

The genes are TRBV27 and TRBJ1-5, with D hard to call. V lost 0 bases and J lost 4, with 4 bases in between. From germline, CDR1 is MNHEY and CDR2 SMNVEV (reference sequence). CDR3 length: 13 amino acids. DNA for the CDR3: TGTGCCAGCAGTTTATCGAGGAATCAGCCCCAGCATTTT. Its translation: CASSLSRNQPQHF.

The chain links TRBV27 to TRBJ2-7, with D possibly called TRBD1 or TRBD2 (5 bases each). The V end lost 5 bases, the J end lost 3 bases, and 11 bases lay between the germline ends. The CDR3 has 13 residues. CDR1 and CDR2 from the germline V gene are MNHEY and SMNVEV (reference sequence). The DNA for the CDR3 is TGTGCCAGCAGTCCCTATGGGGGCTACGAGCAGTACTTC. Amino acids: CASSPYGGYEQYF.

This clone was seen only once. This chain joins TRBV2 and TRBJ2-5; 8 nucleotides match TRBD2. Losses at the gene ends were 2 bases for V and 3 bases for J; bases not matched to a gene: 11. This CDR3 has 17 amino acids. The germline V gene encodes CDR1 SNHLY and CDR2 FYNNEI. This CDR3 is CASSESRVGTSKETQYF. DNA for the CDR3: TGTGCCAGCAGTGAATCTCGGGTCGGGACTAGTAAAGAGACCCAGTACTTC.

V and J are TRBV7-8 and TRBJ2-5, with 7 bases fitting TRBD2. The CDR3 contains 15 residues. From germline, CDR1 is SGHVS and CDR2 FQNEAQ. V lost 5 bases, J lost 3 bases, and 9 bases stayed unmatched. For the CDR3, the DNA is TGTGCCAGCAGCCCCGAGCGGGGAGGGAAAGAGACCCAGTACTTC. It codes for CASSPERGGKETQYF.

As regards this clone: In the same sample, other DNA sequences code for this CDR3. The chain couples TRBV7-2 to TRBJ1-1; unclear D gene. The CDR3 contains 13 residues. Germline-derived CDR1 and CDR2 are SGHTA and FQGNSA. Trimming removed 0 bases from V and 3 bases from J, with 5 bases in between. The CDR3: CASSLAQHTEAFF. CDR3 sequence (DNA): TGTGCCAGCAGCTTAGCACAGCACACTGAAGCTTTCTTT.

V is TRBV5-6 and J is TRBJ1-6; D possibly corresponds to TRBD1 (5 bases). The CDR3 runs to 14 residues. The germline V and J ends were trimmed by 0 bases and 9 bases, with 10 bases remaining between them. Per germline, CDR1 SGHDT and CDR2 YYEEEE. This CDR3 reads CASSLGGDSSPLHF. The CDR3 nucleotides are TGTGCCAGCAGCTTGGGGGGGGATTCTTCACCCCTCCACTTT.

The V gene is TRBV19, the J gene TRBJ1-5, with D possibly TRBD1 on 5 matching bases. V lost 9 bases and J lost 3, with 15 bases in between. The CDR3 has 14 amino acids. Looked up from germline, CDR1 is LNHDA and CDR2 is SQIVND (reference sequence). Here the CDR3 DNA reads TGTGCCAGCGGAGGGCAGGGCCACAATCAGCCCCAGCATTTT. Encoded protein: CASGGQGHNQPQHF.

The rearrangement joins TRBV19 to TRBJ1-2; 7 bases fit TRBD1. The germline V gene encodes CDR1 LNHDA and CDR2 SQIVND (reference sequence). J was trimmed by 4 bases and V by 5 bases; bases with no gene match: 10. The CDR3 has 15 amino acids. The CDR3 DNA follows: TGTGCCAGTAGTCGCCCTGGGACAGAAGTCTATGGCTACACCTTC. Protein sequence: CASSRPGTEVYGYTF.